Here is one T cell receptor beta chain with its context. Its antigen remains undetermined. No quality values exist for individual bases; no much larger clone is one base distant. The library was built by means of PCR. These reads were obtained on an Illumina HiSeq 2500. Molecular barcoding was employed in the preparation of TCR libraries, with unique molecular identifiers being used to normalize TCRbeta repertoire quantification. TCRdb itself trimmed the public reads at Q25 with fastp, ran MiXCR and retained productive beta chains. Merged by CDR3 protein, the rows form single entries marked with the most common genes and DNA. This sample has under 450,000 distinct CDR3 sequences in its table, and 15% to 20% of those were observed once. The ten largest clones add up to 25% to 30% of the sample. Trimming leaves V shorter by 6 bases and J shorter by 3 bases, with the junction holding 6 bases beyond the gene matches. The CDR3 goes from the cysteine to the phenylalanine over 14 residues. Only the CDR3 DNA is retained, 42 bases long and in frame from the first base.

The data were obtained in a study of T-cell reconstitution after alpha-beta-depleted transplantation in children listed by TCRdb under 2016. For the wider study: Using TCR repertoire profiling, the study quantitatively followed how T-cell immune reconstitution unfolded in children after TCRalphabeta/CD19-depleted allogeneic hematopoietic cell transplantation. Overall study results and their limits: Hyperexpanded clone frequencies declined over subsequent months; after one year, T-cell counts and TCRbeta diversity were mostly attributed to newly produced T cells. The apparently early recovery of alphabetaT-cell counts about two months after transplant reportedly depended on only several hundred rapidly expanded clones that came from non-depleted graft cells. The high TCRbeta diversity at day 60 in some patients was ascribed to recipient T cells and intrathymic progenitors that had survived conditioning.

The treatment or condition label corresponds to: allogeneic hematopoietic cell transplantation with graft depleted of TCRalphabeta T cells and CD19 B cells. The transplant recipients were children given TCRalphabeta/CD19-depleted allogeneic hematopoietic cell grafts. This sequence uses TRBV12-3 or TRBV12-4 and TRBJ1-1, and 8 bases in between align with TRBD1. The sample was PBMCs, mostly from graft donor cells, taken 360 days after TCRalphabeta/CD19-depleted stem cell transplant. The TCR comes from a boy less than two years old who had a stem cell transplant for Wiskott-Aldrich syndrome, so the T cells may come from the graft donor. The CDR3 here reads CASSTQGGHTEAFF. The base sequence is TGTGCCAGCAGCACACAGGGGGGTCACACTGAAGCTTTCTTT.